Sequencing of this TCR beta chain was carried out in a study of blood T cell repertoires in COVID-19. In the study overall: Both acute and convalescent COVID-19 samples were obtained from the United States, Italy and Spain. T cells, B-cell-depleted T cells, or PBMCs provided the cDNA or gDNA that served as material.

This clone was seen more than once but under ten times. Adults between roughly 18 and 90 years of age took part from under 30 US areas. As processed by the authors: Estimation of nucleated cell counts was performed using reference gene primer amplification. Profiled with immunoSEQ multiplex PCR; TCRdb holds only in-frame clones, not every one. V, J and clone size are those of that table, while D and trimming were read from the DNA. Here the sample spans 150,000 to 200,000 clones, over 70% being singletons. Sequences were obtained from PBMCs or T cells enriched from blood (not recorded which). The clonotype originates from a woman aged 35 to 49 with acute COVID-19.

Here the CDR3 reads CASSFIGGPTEAFF. The CDR3 coding sequence is TGTGCCAGCAGCTTTATCGGAGGGCCCACTGAAGCTTTCTTT. The chain uses TRBV5-6 and TRBJ1-1, with D hard to call. V was trimmed by 2 bases and J by 4 bases, leaving 12 bases between them. Germline-derived CDR1 and CDR2 are SGHDT and YYEEEE. The CDR3 contains 14 residues.